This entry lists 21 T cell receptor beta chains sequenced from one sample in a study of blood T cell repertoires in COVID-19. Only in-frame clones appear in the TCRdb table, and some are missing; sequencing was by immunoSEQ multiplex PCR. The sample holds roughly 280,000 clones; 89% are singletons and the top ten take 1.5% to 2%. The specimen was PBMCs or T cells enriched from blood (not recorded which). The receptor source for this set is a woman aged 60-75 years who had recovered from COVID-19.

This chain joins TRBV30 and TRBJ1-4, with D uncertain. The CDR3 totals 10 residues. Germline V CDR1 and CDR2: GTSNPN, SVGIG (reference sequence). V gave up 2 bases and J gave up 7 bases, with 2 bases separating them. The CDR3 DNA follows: TGTGCCTGGAGTCGTGAAAAACTGTTTTTT. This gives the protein CAWSREKLFF. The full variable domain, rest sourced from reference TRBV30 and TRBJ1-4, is SQTIHQWPATLVQPVGSPLSLECTVEGTSNPNLYWYRQAAGRGLQLLFYSVGIGQISSEVPQNLSASRPQDRQFILSSKKLLLSDSGFYLCAWSREKLFFGSGTQLSVL.

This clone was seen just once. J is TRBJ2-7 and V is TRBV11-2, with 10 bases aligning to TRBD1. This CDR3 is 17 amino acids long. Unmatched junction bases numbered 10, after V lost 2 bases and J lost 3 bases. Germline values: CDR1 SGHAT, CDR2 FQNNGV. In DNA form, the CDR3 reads TGTGCCAGCAGCTTAAGGGGGACAGGGGCGACCCACTACGAGCAGTACTTC. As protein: CASSLRGTGATHYEQYF.

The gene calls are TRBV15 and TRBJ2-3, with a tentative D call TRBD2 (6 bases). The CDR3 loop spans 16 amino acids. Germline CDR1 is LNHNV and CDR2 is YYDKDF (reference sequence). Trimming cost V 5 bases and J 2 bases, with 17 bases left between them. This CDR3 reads CATSGRPGLVTDTQYF. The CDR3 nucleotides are TGTGCCACCAGCGGCCGTCCGGGACTTGTCACAGATACGCAGTATTTT. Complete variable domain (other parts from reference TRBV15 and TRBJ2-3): DAMVIQNPRYQVTQFGKPVTLSCSQTLNHNVMYWYQQKSSQAPKLLFHYYDKDFNNEADTPDNFQSRRPNTSFCFLDIRSPGLGDTAMYLCATSGRPGLVTDTQYFGPGTRLTVL.

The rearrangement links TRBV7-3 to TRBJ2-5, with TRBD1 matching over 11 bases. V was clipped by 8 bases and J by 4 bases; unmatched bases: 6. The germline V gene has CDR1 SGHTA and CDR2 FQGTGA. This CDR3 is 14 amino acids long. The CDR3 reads CASSEGTGGETQYF. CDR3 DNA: TGTGCCAGCTCCGAAGGGACAGGGGGAGAGACCCAGTACTTC. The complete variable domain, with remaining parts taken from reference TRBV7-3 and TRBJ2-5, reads GAGVSQTPSNKVTEKGKYVELRCDPISGHTALYWYRQSLGQGPEFLIYFQGTGAADDSGLPNDRFFAVRPEGSVSTLKIQRTERGDSAVYLCASSEGTGGETQYFGPGTRLLVL.

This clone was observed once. CDR3 in amino acids: CASSHTSGIKNEQFF. The CDR3 DNA is TGCGCCAGCAGCCATACTAGCGGGATAAAGAATGAGCAGTTCTTC. The chain links TRBV5-1 to TRBJ2-1; 10 nucleotides match TRBD2. Looked up from germline, CDR1 is SGHRS and CDR2 is YFSETQ. The CDR3 is 15 residues long. J was trimmed by 7 bases and V by 4 bases; bases with no gene match: 8.

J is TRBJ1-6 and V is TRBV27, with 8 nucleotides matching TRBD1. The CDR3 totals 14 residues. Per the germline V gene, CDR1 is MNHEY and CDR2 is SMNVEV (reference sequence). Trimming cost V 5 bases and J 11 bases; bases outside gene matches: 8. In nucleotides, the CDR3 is TGTGCCAGCAGTCTCGACAGGGGCCGGGCACCCCTCCACTTT. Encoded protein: CASSLDRGRAPLHF.

CDR3 region: CASSTLGTPIF. The DNA of the CDR3 is TGTGCCAGCAGCACCCTAGGGACACCGATTTTT. The chain couples TRBV21-1 to TRBJ1-5; the table assigns TRBD1, which was not confirmed against the DNA. TRBV21-1 is a known pseudogene. CDR3 length: 11 amino acids.

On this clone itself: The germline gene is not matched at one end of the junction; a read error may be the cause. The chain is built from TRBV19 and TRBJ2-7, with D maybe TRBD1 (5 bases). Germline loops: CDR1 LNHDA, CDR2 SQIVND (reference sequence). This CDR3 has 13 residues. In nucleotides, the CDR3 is TGTGCCAGCAGTACCAGGGTGACCTACGAGCAGTACTTC. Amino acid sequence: CASSTRVTYEQYF.

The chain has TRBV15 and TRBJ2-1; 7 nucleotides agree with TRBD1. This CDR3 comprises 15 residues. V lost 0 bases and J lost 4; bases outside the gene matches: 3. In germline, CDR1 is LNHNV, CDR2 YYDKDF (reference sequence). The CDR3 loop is CATSREQGLYNEQFF. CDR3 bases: TGTGCCACCAGCAGAGAACAGGGGTTATACAATGAGCAGTTCTTC.

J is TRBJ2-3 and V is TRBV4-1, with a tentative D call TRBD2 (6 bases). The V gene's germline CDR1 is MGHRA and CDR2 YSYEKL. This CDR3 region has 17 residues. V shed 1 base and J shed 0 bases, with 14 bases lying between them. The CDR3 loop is CASSQVALARSTDTQYF. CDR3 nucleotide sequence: TGCGCCAGCAGCCAAGTTGCGCTAGCGAGAAGCACAGATACGCAGTATTTT.

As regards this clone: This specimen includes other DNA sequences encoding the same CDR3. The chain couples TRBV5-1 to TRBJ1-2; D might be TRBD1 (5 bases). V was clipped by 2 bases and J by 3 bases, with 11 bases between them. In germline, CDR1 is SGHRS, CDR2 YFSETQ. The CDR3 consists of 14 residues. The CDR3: CASSFGGGDYGYTF. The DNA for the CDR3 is TGCGCCAGCAGCTTTGGGGGAGGGGACTATGGCTACACCTTC.

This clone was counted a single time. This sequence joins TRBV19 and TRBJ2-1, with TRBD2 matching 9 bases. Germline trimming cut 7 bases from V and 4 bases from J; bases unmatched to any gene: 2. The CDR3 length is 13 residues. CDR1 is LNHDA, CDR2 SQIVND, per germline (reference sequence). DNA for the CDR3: TGTGCCAGTACACTAGCGGGTTACAATGAGCAGTTCTTC. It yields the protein CASTLAGYNEQFF.

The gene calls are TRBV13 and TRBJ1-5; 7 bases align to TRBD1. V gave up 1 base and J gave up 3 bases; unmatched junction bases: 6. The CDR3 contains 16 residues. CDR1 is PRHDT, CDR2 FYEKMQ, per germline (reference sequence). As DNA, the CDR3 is TGTGCCAGCAGCTTAGAGGAGGGGGCCTACAATCAGCCCCAGCATTTT. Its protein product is CASSLEEGAYNQPQHF.

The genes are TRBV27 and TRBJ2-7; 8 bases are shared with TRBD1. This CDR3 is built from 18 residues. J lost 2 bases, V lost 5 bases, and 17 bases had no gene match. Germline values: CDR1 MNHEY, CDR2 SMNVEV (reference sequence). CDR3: CASSPFTLGQGPTYEQYF. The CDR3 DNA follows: TGTGCCAGCAGTCCCTTCACTCTCGGACAGGGTCCCACCTACGAGCAGTACTTC.

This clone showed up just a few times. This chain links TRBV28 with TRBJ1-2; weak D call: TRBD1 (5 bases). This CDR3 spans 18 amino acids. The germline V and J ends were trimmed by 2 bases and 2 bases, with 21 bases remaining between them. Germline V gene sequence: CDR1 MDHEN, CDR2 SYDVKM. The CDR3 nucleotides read TGTGCCAGCAGTTTACTCACGGCCCAGGGCCCCAGAAACTATGGCTACACCTTC. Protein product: CASSLLTAQGPRNYGYTF.

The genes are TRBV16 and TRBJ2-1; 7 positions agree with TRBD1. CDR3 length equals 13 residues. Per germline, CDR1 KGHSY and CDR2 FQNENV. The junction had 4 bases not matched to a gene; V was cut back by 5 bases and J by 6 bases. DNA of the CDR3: TGTGCCAGCAGCGACGACAGGGCCAATGAGCAGTTCTTC. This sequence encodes CASSDDRANEQFF.

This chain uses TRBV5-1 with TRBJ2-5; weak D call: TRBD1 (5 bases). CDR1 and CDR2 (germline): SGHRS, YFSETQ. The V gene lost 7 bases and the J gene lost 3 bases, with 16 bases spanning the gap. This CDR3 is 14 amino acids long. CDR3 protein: CASGDGAEKETQYF. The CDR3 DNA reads TGCGCCAGCGGGGATGGGGCAGAGAAAGAGACCCAGTACTTC.

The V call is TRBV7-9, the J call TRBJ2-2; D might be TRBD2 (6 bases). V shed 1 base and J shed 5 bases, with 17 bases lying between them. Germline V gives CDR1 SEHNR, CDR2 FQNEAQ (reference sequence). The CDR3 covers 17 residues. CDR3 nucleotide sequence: TGTGCCAGCAGCTTAGTCTCAGTTGCGGGAAGAACCGGGGAGCTGTTTTTT. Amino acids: CASSLVSVAGRTGELFF. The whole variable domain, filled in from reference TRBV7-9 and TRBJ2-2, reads DTGVSQNPRHKITKRGQNVTFRCDPISEHNRLYWYRQTLGQGPEFLTYFQNEAQLEKSRLLSDRFSAERPKGSFSTLEIQRTEQGDSAMYLCASSLVSVAGRTGELFFGEGSRLTVL.

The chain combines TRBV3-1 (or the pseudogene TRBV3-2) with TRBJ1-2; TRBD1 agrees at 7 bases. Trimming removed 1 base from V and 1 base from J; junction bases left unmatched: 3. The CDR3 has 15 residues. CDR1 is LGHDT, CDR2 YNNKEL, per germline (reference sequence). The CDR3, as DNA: TGTGCCAGCAGCCAAGGGACAGGAAATAACTATGGCTACACCTTC. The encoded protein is CASSQGTGNNYGYTF.

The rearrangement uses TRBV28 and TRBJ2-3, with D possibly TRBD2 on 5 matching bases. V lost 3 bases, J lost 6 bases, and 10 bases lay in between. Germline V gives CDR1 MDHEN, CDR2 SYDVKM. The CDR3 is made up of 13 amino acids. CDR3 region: CASSFSEADTQYF. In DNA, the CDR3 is TGTGCCAGCAGTTTCTCGGAGGCGGATACGCAGTATTTT.

CDR3 sequence: CASSPLGQNYYEQYF. DNA for the CDR3: TGCGCCAGCAGTCCTCTGGGACAGAATTACTACGAGCAGTACTTC. V gene TRBV5-1 combines with J gene TRBJ2-7; 7 bases map to TRBD1. CDR3 size: 15 residues. Germline V gene lookup returns CDR1 SGHRS and CDR2 YFSETQ. V lost 5 bases and J lost 3; bases outside the gene matches: 11. The whole variable domain, remainder taken from reference TRBV5-1 and TRBJ2-7, is KAGVTQTPRYLIKTRGQQVTLSCSPISGHRSVSWYQQTPGQGLQFLFEYFSETQRNKGNFPGRFSGRQFSNSRSEMNVSTLELGDSALYLCASSPLGQNYYEQYFGPGTRLTVT.